This entry lists 10 T cell receptor beta chains sequenced from one sample in a study of tumor and adjacent non-tumor tissue in lung cancer. This sample's RNA came from whole unsorted tissue. A modified ARM-PCR protocol with three rounds of nested PCR amplified TCRbeta. MiXCR, run by TCRdb on the multiplex PCR reads, gives a single entry per CDR3 protein. The sample contains about 93,000 distinct CDR3 sequences, approximately 65% of which appear only once. Specimen: lung tumor tissue. The receptors derive from a man in his 60s with non-small cell lung cancer.

This clonotype was observed a few times. One end of the junction fails to match germline, which may point to a read error. Here the CDR3 reads CSVSGANKKLFF. CDR3 nucleotide sequence: TGCAGTGTCTCGGGAGCTAATAAAAAACTGTTTTTT. The V gene is TRBV29-1, the J gene TRBJ1-4, with D uncertain. Per the germline V gene, CDR1 is SQVTM and CDR2 is ANQGSEA. The CDR3 covers 12 residues. The variable domain in full, completed from reference TRBV29-1 and TRBJ1-4, reads SAVISQKPSRDICQRGTSLTIQCQVDSQVTMMFWYRQQPGQSLTLIATANQGSEATYESGFVIDKFPISRPNLTFSTLTVSNMSPEDSSIYLCSVSGANKKLFFGSGTQLSVL.

Note on this clonotype: A much larger clone lies one base from this, so it may be a read error. The chain links TRBV5-6 to TRBJ2-1; 9 bases line up with TRBD1. This CDR3 has 14 residues. CDR1 is SGHDT, CDR2 YYEEEE, per germline. The CDR3 region is CATSFPTGGNEQFF. Here the CDR3 DNA reads TGTGCCACCAGCTTCCCGACAGGGGGGAATGAGCAGTTCTTC.

This clonotype was seen repeatedly, ten times or more. The gene calls are TRBV30 and TRBJ2-2; 7 bases are shared with TRBD1. Germline CDR1 and CDR2: GTSNPN and SVGIG (reference sequence). CDR3 size: 13 residues. The V and J ends lost 3 bases and 5 bases, in that order; junction bases with no gene match: 3. CDR3 nucleotide sequence: TGTGCCTGGAGCCCGACAGGGACCGGGGAGCTGTTTTTT. Translating gives CAWSPTGTGELFF.

A remark on this clonotype: Compared with germline, one end of the junction differs, possibly owing to a read error. The chain uses TRBV6-1 and TRBJ1-1, with D unresolved. Germline V gives CDR1 MNHNS, CDR2 SASEGT. The CDR3 is 14 amino acids. The CDR3 coding sequence is TGTGCCAGCGGTGAAGCGTGTAGGGTCACTGAAGCTTTCTTT. It encodes CASGEACRVTEAFF.

V usage is TRBV4-3 and J usage is TRBJ2-4, with D possibly called TRBD1 or TRBD2 (5 bases each). The CDR3 spans 13 residues. CDR1 is LGHNA, CDR2 YSLEER, per germline. Trimming left V 5 bases short and J 13 bases short, with 18 bases between. The CDR3 DNA follows: TGCGCCAGCAGCTCAAACAGGAGAGGGATCCAGTACTTC. It is translated as CASSSNRRGIQYF.

In this sample, this clonotype turned up once. One end of the junction varies from germline; a read error may be responsible. The rearrangement uses TRBV11-2 and TRBJ2-3; no firm D call. The germline V gene encodes CDR1 SGHAT and CDR2 FQNNGV. There are 15 residues in the CDR3. In DNA, the CDR3 is TGTTCCAGCAGCTCAGTCTGTATTAACACAGATACTCAGTATTTT. Residues: CSSSSVCINTDTQYF.

On this clonotype itself: Relative to the germline gene, one junction end is altered; a read error may explain this. The chain carries TRBV6-6 and TRBJ1-2; D uncertain. Germline CDR1 and CDR2: MNHNY and SVGAGI (reference sequence). There are 14 residues in the CDR3. The chain's CDR3 is CASRKWDSNYGYTF. In DNA, the CDR3 is TGTGCCAGTAGAAAGTGGGATTCCAACTATGGCTACACATTC.

For this clonotype: A junction boundary mismatches the germline segment, possibly from a read error. The V gene is TRBV6-5, the J gene TRBJ1-2; 7 nucleotides agree with TRBD1. CDR1 and CDR2 from the germline V gene are MNHEY and SVGAGI. The CDR3 is made up of 15 amino acids. Here the CDR3 DNA reads TGTGCCAGCAGTTACTCGATTGTGACAGGGAGTGACTACACATTC. Residues: CASSYSIVTGSDYTF.

J is TRBJ1-2 and V is TRBV4-3, with 7 bases fitting TRBD1. This CDR3 has 13 residues. V was clipped by 4 bases and J by 4 bases; unmatched bases: 3. The V gene's germline CDR1 is LGHNA and CDR2 YSLEER. CDR3 sequence (DNA): TGCGCCAGCAGCCCCGGACAGGCCTATGGCTACACCTTC. Encoded protein: CASSPGQAYGYTF.

As regards this clonotype: Likely a read error: the CDR3 ends without its conserved phenylalanine or tryptophan. The chain combines TRBV29-1 with TRBJ2-1, with TRBD2 matching over 10 bases. Germline V gene sequence: CDR1 SQVTM, CDR2 ANQGSEA. The CDR3 contains 13 residues. Trimming cost V 7 bases and J 10 bases; bases outside gene matches: 10. The CDR3 reads CSARWPAGGEQFS. The CDR3 nucleotides read TGCAGCGCCAGGTGGCCAGCGGGAGGGGAGCAGTTCTCC.